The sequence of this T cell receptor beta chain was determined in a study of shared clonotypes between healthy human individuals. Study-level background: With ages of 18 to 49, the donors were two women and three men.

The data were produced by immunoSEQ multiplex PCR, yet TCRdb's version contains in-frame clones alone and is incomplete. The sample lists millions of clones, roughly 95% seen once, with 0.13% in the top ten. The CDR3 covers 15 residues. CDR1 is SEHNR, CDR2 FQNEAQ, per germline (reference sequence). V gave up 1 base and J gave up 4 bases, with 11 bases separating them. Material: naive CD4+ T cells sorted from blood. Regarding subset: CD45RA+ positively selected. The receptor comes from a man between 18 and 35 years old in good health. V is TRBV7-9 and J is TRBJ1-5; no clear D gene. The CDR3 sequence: CASSLGDSQNQPQHF. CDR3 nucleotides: TGTGCCAGCAGCTTAGGAGACTCACAGAATCAGCCCCAGCATTTT.